The 7 T cell receptor beta chains below come from one sample, sequenced in a study of cytomegalovirus exposure and HLA in healthy donors. In the PCR, 60 Vbeta and 13 Jbeta primers were used. Produced via immunoSEQ multiplex PCR; TCRdb's table is partial and in-frame only. Of fewer than 300,000 clones in the sample, about four fifths were seen once. Sequencing was carried out using PBMCs. The receptor source for this set is a girl aged 2-10 years in good health and CMV-seronegative.

The chain employs TRBV18 and TRBJ2-3, with D perhaps matching TRBD2 (5 bases). The CDR3 sequence is 15 residues long. Germline loops: CDR1 KGHSH, CDR2 LQKENI. V lost 0 bases and J lost 4, with 11 bases in between. The CDR3 coding sequence is TGTGCCAGCTCACCACCGGCGGGTCAGGCAGATACGCAGTATTTT. Translation gives CASSPPAGQADTQYF.

The J gene is TRBJ2-7, the V gene TRBV7-3; D is uncertain. Germline V gene sequence: CDR1 SGHTA, CDR2 FQGTGA. This CDR3 spans 12 amino acids. Deletions cut 5 bases from V and 0 bases from J, with 5 bases between. This CDR3 reads CASSLNSYEQYF. The CDR3 region has the DNA TGTGCCAGCAGCCTTAACTCCTACGAGCAGTACTTC. The complete variable domain, with remaining parts taken from reference TRBV7-3 and TRBJ2-7, reads GAGVSQTPSNKVTEKGKYVELRCDPISGHTALYWYRQSLGQGPEFLIYFQGTGAADDSGLPNDRFFAVRPEGSVSTLKIQRTERGDSAVYLCASSLNSYEQYFGPGTRLTVT.

J is TRBJ2-7 and V is TRBV28, with D perhaps TRBD1 (7 bases). Germline loops: CDR1 MDHEN, CDR2 SYDVKM. This CDR3 is built from 13 residues. Trimming pared 3 bases from V and 9 bases from J, leaving 15 bases between. CDR3 DNA: TGTGCCAGCAGTTTGAGGGGGCGCGGGGCGCAGTACTTC. Translating it yields CASSLRGRGAQYF.

The chain carries TRBV10-3 and TRBJ1-1; D not certain. V lost 8 bases and J 3 bases, leaving 13 bases between the germline ends. Germline V lookup: CDR1 ENHRY, CDR2 SYGVKD. This CDR3 contains 13 residues. This CDR3 reads CAILGYRDTEAFF. CDR3 nucleotide sequence: TGTGCCATCTTAGGCTACCGGGACACTGAAGCTTTCTTT.

This clone occurred a few times. This chain uses TRBV7-9 with TRBJ2-7, with D unclear. This CDR3 spans 12 amino acids. Trimming removed 4 bases at V and 5 bases at J, with 9 bases between. Per the germline V gene, CDR1 is SEHNR and CDR2 is FQNEAQ (reference sequence). The chain's CDR3 is CASSSPLHEQYF. For the CDR3, the DNA is TGTGCCAGCAGCTCTCCCCTTCACGAGCAGTACTTC.

The chain links TRBV9 to TRBJ2-1; D gene unclear. CDR3 length: 12 residues. The germline CDR1 and CDR2 sequences are SGDLS and YYNGEE. Trimming removed 3 bases from V and 6 bases from J, with 7 bases in between. This chain's CDR3 is CASSGYSNEQFF. DNA of the CDR3: TGTGCCAGCAGCGGGTACAGCAATGAGCAGTTCTTC.

The J gene is TRBJ1-1, the V gene TRBV18, with D hard to call. Germline V gene lookup returns CDR1 KGHSH and CDR2 LQKENI. The V and J ends lost 3 bases and 0 bases respectively, with 14 bases between them. The CDR3 has 16 amino acids. The CDR3: CASSPLPGALNTEAFF. The DNA of the CDR3 is TGTGCCAGCTCACCCCTCCCCGGTGCATTGAACACTGAAGCTTTCTTT.